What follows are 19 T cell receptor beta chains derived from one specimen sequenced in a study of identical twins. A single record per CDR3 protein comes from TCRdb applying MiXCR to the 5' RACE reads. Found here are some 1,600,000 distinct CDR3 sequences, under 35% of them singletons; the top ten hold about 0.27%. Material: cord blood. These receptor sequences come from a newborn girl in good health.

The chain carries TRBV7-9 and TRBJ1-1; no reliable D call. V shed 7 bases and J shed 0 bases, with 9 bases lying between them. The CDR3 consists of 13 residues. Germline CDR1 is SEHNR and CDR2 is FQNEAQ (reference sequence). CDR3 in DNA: TGTGCCAGCATCCCTCGCCTGAACACTGAAGCTTTCTTT. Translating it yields CASIPRLNTEAFF.

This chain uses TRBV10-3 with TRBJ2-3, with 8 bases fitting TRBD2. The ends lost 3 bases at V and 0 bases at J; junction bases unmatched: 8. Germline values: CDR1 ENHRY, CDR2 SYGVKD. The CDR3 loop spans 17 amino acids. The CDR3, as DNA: TGTGCCATCAGTGATCCGACTAGCGCTTCTAGCACAGATACGCAGTATTTT. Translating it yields CAISDPTSASSTDTQYF.

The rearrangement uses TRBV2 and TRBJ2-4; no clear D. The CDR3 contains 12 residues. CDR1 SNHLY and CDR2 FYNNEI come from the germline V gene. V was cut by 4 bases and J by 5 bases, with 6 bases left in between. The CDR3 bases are TGTGCCAGCAGTGTACTTGAAAACATTCAGTACTTC. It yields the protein CASSVLENIQYF.

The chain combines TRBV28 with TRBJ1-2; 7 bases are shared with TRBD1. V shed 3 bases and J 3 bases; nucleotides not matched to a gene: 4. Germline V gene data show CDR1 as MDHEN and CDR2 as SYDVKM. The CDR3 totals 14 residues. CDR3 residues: CASSFQGEDYGYTF. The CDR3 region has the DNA TGTGCCAGCAGTTTCCAGGGGGAGGACTATGGCTACACCTTC.

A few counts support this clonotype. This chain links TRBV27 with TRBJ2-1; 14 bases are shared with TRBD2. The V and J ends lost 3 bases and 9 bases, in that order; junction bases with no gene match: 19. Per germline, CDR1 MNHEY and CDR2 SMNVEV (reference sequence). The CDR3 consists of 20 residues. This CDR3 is CASSFSYRGRGLAGGGEQFF. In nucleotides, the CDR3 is TGTGCCAGCAGTTTCTCATACAGGGGGCGAGGACTAGCGGGAGGAGGTGAGCAGTTCTTC.

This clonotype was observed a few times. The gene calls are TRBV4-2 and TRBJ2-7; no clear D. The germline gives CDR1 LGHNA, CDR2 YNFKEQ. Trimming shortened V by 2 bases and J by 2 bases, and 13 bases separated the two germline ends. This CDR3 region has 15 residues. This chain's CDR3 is CASSQSRQVAYEQYF. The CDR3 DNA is TGTGCCAGCAGCCAAAGTCGTCAGGTGGCCTACGAGCAGTACTTC.

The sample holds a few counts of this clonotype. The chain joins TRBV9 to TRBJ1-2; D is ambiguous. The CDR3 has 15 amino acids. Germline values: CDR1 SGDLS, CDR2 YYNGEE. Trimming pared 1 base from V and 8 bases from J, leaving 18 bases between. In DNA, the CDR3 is TGTGCCAGCAGCGTATACGGACCTCAGAGTTGGGGCTACACCTTC. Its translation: CASSVYGPQSWGYTF.

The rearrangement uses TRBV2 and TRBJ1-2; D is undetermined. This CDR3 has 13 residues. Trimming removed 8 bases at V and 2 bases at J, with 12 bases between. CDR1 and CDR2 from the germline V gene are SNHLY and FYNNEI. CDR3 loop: CASLGRPNYGYTF. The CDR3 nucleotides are TGTGCCAGCCTTGGACGGCCGAACTATGGCTACACCTTC.

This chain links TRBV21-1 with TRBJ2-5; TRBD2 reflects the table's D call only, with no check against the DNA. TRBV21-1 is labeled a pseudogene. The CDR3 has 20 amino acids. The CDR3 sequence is CASSGMGGTSGRARYNEQYF. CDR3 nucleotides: TGTGCCAGCAGCGGTATGGGTGGGACTAGCGGGAGGGCCAGGTACAATGAGCAGTACTTC.

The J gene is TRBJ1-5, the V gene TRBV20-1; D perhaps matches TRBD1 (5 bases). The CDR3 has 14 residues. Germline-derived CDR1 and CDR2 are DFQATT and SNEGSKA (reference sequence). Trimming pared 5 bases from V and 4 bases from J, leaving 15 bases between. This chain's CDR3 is CSASKKPGNQPQHF. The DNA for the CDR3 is TGCAGTGCTTCGAAAAAGCCAGGGAATCAGCCCCAGCATTTT.

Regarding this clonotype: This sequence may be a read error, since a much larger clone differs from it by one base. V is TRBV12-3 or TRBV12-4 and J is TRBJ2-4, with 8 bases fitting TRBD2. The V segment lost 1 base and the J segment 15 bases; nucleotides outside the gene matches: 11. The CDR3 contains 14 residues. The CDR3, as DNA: TGTGCCAGCAGTTTAGGTAGCGGGGCTTACGAGCGGTACTTC. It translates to CASSLGSGAYERYF.

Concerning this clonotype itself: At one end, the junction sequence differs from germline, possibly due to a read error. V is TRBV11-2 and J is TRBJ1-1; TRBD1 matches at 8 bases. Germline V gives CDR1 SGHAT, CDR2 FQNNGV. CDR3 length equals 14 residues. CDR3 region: CAGSLAGGNTEAFF. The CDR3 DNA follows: TGTGCCGGCAGCTTAGCAGGGGGCAACACTGAAGCTTTCTTT.

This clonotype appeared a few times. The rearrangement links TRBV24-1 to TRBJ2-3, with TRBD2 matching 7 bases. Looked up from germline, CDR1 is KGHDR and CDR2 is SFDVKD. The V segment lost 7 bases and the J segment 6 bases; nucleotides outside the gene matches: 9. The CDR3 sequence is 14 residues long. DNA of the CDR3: TGTGCCACCAGCCCCCGGGCGGGGGTGGATACGCAGTATTTT. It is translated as CATSPRAGVDTQYF.

CDR3 sequence: CASSLGGGRAFNEQFF. The CDR3 DNA sequence: TGTGCCAGCAGTCTGGGTGGGGGGAGGGCCTTCAATGAGCAGTTCTTC. The chain combines TRBV7-8 with TRBJ2-1, with 7 nucleotides matching TRBD2. The trim removed 6 bases at V and 6 bases at J, leaving 14 bases unmatched. CDR1 and CDR2 from the germline V gene are SGHVS and FQNEAQ. CDR3 length: 16 residues.

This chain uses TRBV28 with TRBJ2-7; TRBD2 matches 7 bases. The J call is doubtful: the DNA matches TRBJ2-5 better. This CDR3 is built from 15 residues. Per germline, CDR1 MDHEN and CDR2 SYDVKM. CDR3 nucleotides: TGTGCCAGCAGTTCTAGAAGACTAGCCGGGGAGACCCAGTACTTC. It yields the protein CASSSRRLAGETQYF.

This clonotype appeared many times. In nucleotides, the CDR3 is TGCAGCGTTGCTAGGTGGGACAATGAGCAGTTCTTC. Translating gives CSVARWDNEQFF. The gene calls are TRBV29-1 and TRBJ2-1; the D is unclear. The V end was cut by 4 bases, the J end by 5 bases, with 9 bases between. The germline CDR1 and CDR2 sequences are SQVTM and ANQGSEA. The CDR3 sequence is 12 residues long.

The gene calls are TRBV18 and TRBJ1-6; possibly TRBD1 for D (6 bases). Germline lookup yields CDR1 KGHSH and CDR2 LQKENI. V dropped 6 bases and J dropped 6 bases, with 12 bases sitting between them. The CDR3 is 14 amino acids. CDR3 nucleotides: TGTGCCAGCTCGCCCGACAGGAGTAATTCACCCCTCCACTTT. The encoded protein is CASSPDRSNSPLHF.

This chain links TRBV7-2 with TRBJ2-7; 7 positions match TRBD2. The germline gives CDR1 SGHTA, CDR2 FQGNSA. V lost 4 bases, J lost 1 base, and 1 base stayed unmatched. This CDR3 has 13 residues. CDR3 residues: CASSSLASYEQYF. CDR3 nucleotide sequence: TGTGCCAGCAGCTCACTAGCGTCCTACGAGCAGTACTTC.

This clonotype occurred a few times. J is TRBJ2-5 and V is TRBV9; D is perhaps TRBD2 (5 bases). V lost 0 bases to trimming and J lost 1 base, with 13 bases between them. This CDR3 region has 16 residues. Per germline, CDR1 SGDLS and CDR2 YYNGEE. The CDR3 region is CASSVGAQRGQETQYF. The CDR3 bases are TGTGCCAGCAGCGTAGGAGCCCAACGGGGCCAAGAGACCCAGTACTTC.